The 7 T cell receptor beta chains given below trace back to one sample, sequenced in a study of graft-versus-host responses after intestinal transplantation. Their cognate antigens are unknown. TCRdb's table, derived via immunoSEQ multiplex PCR, lists solely in-frame clones and lacks some. The data show 75,000 to 100,000 clones, 90% to 95% seen once. Sequenced here: unstimulated CD4+ T cells sorted from spleen or lymph node cells, sampled before intestinal transplant. These TCRs come from a human donor who received an intestinal transplant.

This chain connects TRBV7-2 to TRBJ1-6; D not resolved. V dropped 1 base and J dropped 10 bases, with 8 bases sitting between them. The germline V gene has CDR1 SGHTA and CDR2 FQGNSA. CDR3 length: 13 amino acids. The CDR3 DNA is TGTGCCAGCAGCTTAGTCGAGGGATCACCCCTCCACTTT. Its protein product is CASSLVEGSPLHF.

J is TRBJ1-6 and V is TRBV7-2; D remains unclear. V was shortened by 6 bases and J by 5 bases, with 23 bases between the two germline ends. Germline V gives CDR1 SGHTA, CDR2 FQGNSA. The CDR3 has 18 residues. This CDR3 reads CASRSARGTHADNSPLHF. Written as DNA, the CDR3 is TGTGCCAGCAGATCCGCCCGCGGTACCCATGCTGATAATTCACCCCTCCACTTT.

Comment on this clone: Germline is not matched at one junction end, which may reflect a read error. V is TRBV9 and J is TRBJ2-7; D might be TRBD2 (5 bases). The CDR3 runs 16 residues. The germline CDR1 and CDR2 sequences are SGDLS and YYNGEE. CDR3 bases: TGTGCCAACAGCGCCGGAACGCAGCGGCCCCCGGGTGGGCAGTACTTC. Protein product: CANSAGTQRPPGGQYF.

The chain has TRBV6-5 and TRBJ1-1, with TRBD1 matching over 10 bases. The trim removed 0 bases at V and 4 bases at J, leaving 2 bases unmatched. Germline values: CDR1 MNHEY, CDR2 SVGAGI. The CDR3 contains 15 residues. DNA for the CDR3: TGTGCCAGCAGTTACTCGAGGACAGGGGGCACTGAAGCTTTCTTT. This gives the protein CASSYSRTGGTEAFF.

The genes are TRBV5-6 and TRBJ2-7; the D gene is possibly TRBD2 (6 bases). V lost 4 bases, J lost 1 base, and 15 bases lay in between. CDR3 length equals 15 residues. The germline V gene encodes CDR1 SGHDT and CDR2 YYEEEE. CDR3 nucleotides: TGTGCCAGCAGCACACCGGGACTGTGGTCCTACGAGCAGTACTTC. This encodes CASSTPGLWSYEQYF.

The genes are TRBV19 and TRBJ2-2, with 10 bases that match TRBD1. The CDR3 runs 17 residues. Germline trimming cut 3 bases from V and 0 bases from J; bases unmatched to any gene: 4. From germline, CDR1 is LNHDA and CDR2 SQIVND (reference sequence). Here the CDR3 DNA reads TGTGCCAGTAGTATTAGGACAGGGGGTACGAACACCGGGGAGCTGTTTTTT. It is translated as CASSIRTGGTNTGELFF.

CDR3 region: CASSPPPLANEQYF. CDR3 DNA: TGTGCCAGCAGCCCCCCCCCGCTAGCCAACGAGCAGTACTTC. This chain uses TRBV28 with TRBJ2-7, with D possibly being TRBD2 (5 bases). In germline, CDR1 is MDHEN, CDR2 SYDVKM. The V end lost 6 bases, the J end lost 5 bases, and 17 bases lay between the germline ends. CDR3 length equals 14 residues.